The 5 T cell receptor beta chains presented below share a single source sample, sequenced in a study of control samples from healthy donors and cancer patients. Assay: immunoSEQ multiplex PCR; the TCRdb copy retains only in-frame clones and omits some. The data contain about 120,000 clones, more than 75% of them seen just once; the ten biggest clones take up roughly 2%. Sequenced input: blood. Receptor source: a man in his late teens or twenties in good health.

This clone has only one observation. V is TRBV30 and J is TRBJ2-5, with D maybe TRBD1 (6 bases). CDR3 length equals 15 residues. Trimming shortened V by 4 bases and J by 1 base, and 16 bases separated the two germline ends. Per germline, CDR1 GTSNPN and CDR2 SVGIG (reference sequence). The CDR3 sequence: CAWTLSGQIQETQYF. In DNA form, the CDR3 reads TGTGCCTGGACCCTGAGCGGACAGATCCAAGAGACCCAGTACTTC.

The chain links TRBV14 to TRBJ2-2; 14 nucleotides match TRBD2. V gave up 4 bases and J gave up 5 bases; unmatched junction bases: 9. Germline V lookup: CDR1 SGHDN, CDR2 FVKESK. The CDR3 length is 18 residues. The CDR3 nucleotides are TGTGCCAGCAGCCGGGGACTAGCGGGAGTAAGGGTGACCGGGGAGCTGTTTTTT. It is translated as CASSRGLAGVRVTGELFF.

The chain carries TRBV19 and TRBJ1-5; D not certain. The V end lost 5 bases, the J end lost 3 bases, and 11 bases lay between the germline ends. The CDR3 loop spans 14 amino acids. CDR1 is LNHDA, CDR2 SQIVND, per germline (reference sequence). The CDR3 region has the DNA TGTGCCAGTAGTCAAGCAGCCAACAATCAGCCCCAGCATTTT. Its protein is CASSQAANNQPQHF.

The chain carries TRBV27 and TRBJ1-2; D perhaps matches TRBD1 (6 bases). Trimming removed 2 bases at V and 8 bases at J, with 15 bases between. Germline V lookup: CDR1 MNHEY, CDR2 SMNVEV (reference sequence). The CDR3 totals 14 residues. This CDR3 reads CASSLEGAGGGYTF. The CDR3 coding sequence is TGTGCCAGCAGTTTAGAAGGAGCGGGGGGCGGCTACACCTTC.

The V and J genes are TRBV7-9 and TRBJ1-5; D gene ambiguous. This CDR3 has 13 residues. V lost 3 bases to trimming and J lost 4 bases, with 7 bases between them. Germline CDR1 SEHNR, CDR2 FQNEAQ (reference sequence). CDR3: CASSFSINQPQHF. The CDR3 nucleotides read TGTGCCAGCAGCTTCTCCATTAATCAGCCCCAGCATTTT.